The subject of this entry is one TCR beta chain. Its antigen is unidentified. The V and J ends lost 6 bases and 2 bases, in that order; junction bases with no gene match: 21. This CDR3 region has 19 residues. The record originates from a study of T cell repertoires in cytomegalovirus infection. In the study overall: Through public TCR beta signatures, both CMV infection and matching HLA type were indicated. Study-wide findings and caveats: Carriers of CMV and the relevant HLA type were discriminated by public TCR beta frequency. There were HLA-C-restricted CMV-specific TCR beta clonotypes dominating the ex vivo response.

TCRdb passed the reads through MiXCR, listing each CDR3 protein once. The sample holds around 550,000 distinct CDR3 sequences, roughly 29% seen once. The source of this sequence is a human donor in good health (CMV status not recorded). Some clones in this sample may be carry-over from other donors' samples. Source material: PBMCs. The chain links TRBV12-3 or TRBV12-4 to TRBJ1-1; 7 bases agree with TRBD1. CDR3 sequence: CASRQRIGRDSQVNTEAFF. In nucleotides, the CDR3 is TGTGCCAGCAGACAAAGAATCGGCAGGGACAGCCAAGTAAACACTGAAGCTTTCTTT.